Below, 20 T cell receptor beta chains from the same sample are listed, as sequenced in a study of T cell repertoires in cytomegalovirus infection. TCRdb called the reads again in MiXCR, with one record for every CDR3 protein. There are hundreds of thousands of distinct CDR3 sequences in the sample; about 24% occur only once, and 7% to 9% lies in the top ten. Sequencing was carried out using CD8+ T cells from PBMCs. The receptors were sampled from a human donor in good health (CMV status not recorded). Some clones in this sample may be carry-over from other donors' samples.

This chain joins TRBV4-2 and TRBJ1-6; D is undetermined. The CDR3 runs 13 residues. V shed 4 bases and J shed 8 bases, with 9 bases lying between them. Germline V lookup: CDR1 LGHNA, CDR2 YNFKEQ. CDR3 protein: CASSPRLDSPLHF. The CDR3, as DNA: TGTGCCAGCAGCCCAAGATTAGATTCACCCCTCCACTTT.

With respect to this clonotype: This may be a read error: a much more frequent sequence differs by one nucleotide. This chain connects TRBV6-2 or TRBV6-3 to TRBJ2-7; no definite D call. Per germline, CDR1 MNHEY and CDR2 SVGEGT. This CDR3 contains 14 residues. This CDR3 reads CASSYSGFSYEQCV. The DNA of the CDR3 is TGTGCCAGCAGTTACTCGGGGTTCTCCTACGAGCAGTGCGTC.

This clonotype appeared a few times. At one boundary the junction diverges from the germline segment, which might be a read error. V gene TRBV20-1 combines with J gene TRBJ2-3, with 8 bases aligning to TRBD2. CDR1 and CDR2 (germline): DFQATT, SNEGSKA (reference sequence). The CDR3 totals 15 residues. The CDR3 DNA sequence: TGCAGTGCTGGAGAAGCGGGGGATTTTGCAGATACGCAGTATTTT. Protein sequence: CSAGEAGDFADTQYF.

The sample holds many counts of this clonotype. The V gene is TRBV28, the J gene TRBJ2-1, with 14 nucleotides matching TRBD2. The CDR3 is 20 amino acids. The V and J ends lost 6 bases and 5 bases, in that order; junction bases with no gene match: 18. Germline V lookup: CDR1 MDHEN, CDR2 SYDVKM. The CDR3 sequence: CASRLNWAGTSGRLNNEQFF. The CDR3 nucleotides are TGTGCCAGCAGACTAAACTGGGCCGGGACTAGCGGGAGATTAAACAATGAGCAGTTCTTC.

The chain uses TRBV5-6 and TRBJ1-2; D call uncertain. The CDR3 sequence is 11 residues long. V gave up 2 bases and J gave up 14 bases, with 13 bases separating them. Germline V CDR1 and CDR2: SGHDT, YYEEEE. CDR3 residues: CASSLGHRMTF. The CDR3 bases are TGTGCCAGCAGCTTAGGGCACCGGATGACCTTC.

As to this clonotype: A much larger clone differs from this one at a single base, so this may be a read error. This chain links TRBV7-6 with TRBJ2-1; possibly TRBD1 for D (6 bases). CDR1 and CDR2 from the germline V gene are SGHVS and FNYEAQ. The CDR3 consists of 12 residues. V dropped 2 bases and J dropped 9 bases, with 8 bases sitting between them. The CDR3 reads CASSLIRGEQFF. The CDR3 DNA follows: TGTGCCAGCAGCTTAATCAGGGGTGAGCAGTTCTTC. Full variable domain (remainder filled in from reference TRBV7-6 and TRBJ2-1): GAGVSQSPRYKVTKRGQDVALRCDPISGHVSLYWYRQALGQGPEFLTYFNYEAQQDKSGLPNDRFSAERPEGSISTLTIQRTEQRDSAMYRCASSLIRGEQFFGPGTRLTVL.

This clonotype has just a few counts. The J gene is TRBJ2-7, the V gene TRBV27; D is uncertain. The V gene lost 2 bases and the J gene lost 0 bases, with 11 bases spanning the gap. The CDR3 spans 15 residues. In germline, CDR1 is MNHEY, CDR2 SMNVEV (reference sequence). DNA for the CDR3: TGTGCCAGCAGTTTAAGCTCGGGCGGCTCCTACGAGCAGTACTTC. Its protein product is CASSLSSGGSYEQYF.

This clonotype was seen many times. The rearrangement uses TRBV11-2 and TRBJ2-3, with TRBD1 identical over 8 bases. With V trimmed by 5 bases and J by 5 bases, 6 bases remained unmatched. The CDR3 length is 14 residues. The V gene's germline CDR1 is SGHAT and CDR2 FQNNGV. CDR3 bases: TGTGCCAGCAGCCCGTGGACAGGGCAAGATACGCAGTATTTT. This translates into CASSPWTGQDTQYF. Variable domain in full (rest from reference TRBV11-2 and TRBJ2-3): EAGVAQSPRYKIIEKRQSVAFWCNPISGHATLYWYQQILGQGPKLLIQFQNNGVVDDSQLPKDRFSAERLKGVDSTLKIQPAKLEDSAVYLCASSPWTGQDTQYFGPGTRLTVL.

The V gene is TRBV9, the J gene TRBJ2-3; D is perhaps TRBD1 or TRBD2 (5 bases each). There are 16 residues in the CDR3. V lost 3 bases and J lost 7, with 21 bases in between. Germline V CDR1 and CDR2: SGDLS, YYNGEE. In DNA form, the CDR3 reads TGTGCCAGCAGCGGAAGAGTCCGGGACCCAGGGAATACGCAGTATTTT. Translating it yields CASSGRVRDPGNTQYF.

This clonotype occurred many times. The rearrangement uses TRBV7-8 and TRBJ1-4, with no clear D. Germline V gene data show CDR1 as SGHVS and CDR2 as FQNEAQ. With 2 bases removed from V and 8 bases from J, the gap between germline ends came to 12 bases. This CDR3 has 14 amino acids. CDR3 loop: CASSLLLNPEKLFF. CDR3 coding DNA: TGTGCCAGCAGCTTATTACTGAATCCAGAAAAACTGTTTTTT.

The rearrangement links TRBV20-1 to TRBJ2-1; D is undetermined. V lost 3 bases, J lost 5 bases, and 8 bases lay in between. The germline V gene encodes CDR1 DFQATT and CDR2 SNEGSKA (reference sequence). This CDR3 is 12 amino acids long. The CDR3 sequence: CSASSGDNEQFF. The CDR3 nucleotides read TGCAGTGCTAGTTCTGGGGACAATGAGCAGTTCTTC.

The chain combines TRBV15 with TRBJ1-2, with D maybe TRBD1 (5 bases). The CDR3 covers 14 residues. Germline lookup yields CDR1 LNHNV and CDR2 YYDKDF (reference sequence). The V end was cut by 9 bases, the J end by 3 bases, with 17 bases between. The CDR3 reads CATEPRGEDYGYTF. In DNA, the CDR3 is TGTGCCACAGAACCACGGGGGGAAGACTATGGCTACACCTTC.

V gene TRBV19 combines with J gene TRBJ2-6, with D hard to call. Germline values: CDR1 LNHDA, CDR2 SQIVND (reference sequence). Trimming removed 7 bases at V and 9 bases at J, with 10 bases between. The CDR3 runs 12 residues. The CDR3 reads CASTLDLNVLTF. DNA for the CDR3: TGTGCCAGTACCCTTGACCTCAACGTCCTGACTTTC.

This clonotype turned up a few times. The gene calls are TRBV5-5 and TRBJ1-5; D unclear. This CDR3 comprises 15 residues. The ends were cut back, 1 base at V and 5 bases at J, with 13 bases in the middle. Per germline, CDR1 SGHKS and CDR2 YYEKEE (reference sequence). The CDR3 loop reads CASSLNPETDQPQHF. CDR3 nucleotides: TGTGCCAGCAGCTTGAACCCCGAGACTGATCAGCCCCAGCATTTT.

This clonotype was recorded a few times. This chain uses TRBV28 with TRBJ2-5; 8 nucleotides align to TRBD2. Germline V gene lookup returns CDR1 MDHEN and CDR2 SYDVKM. The length of the CDR3 is 16 residues. Trimming took 4 bases from V and 1 from J; bases not matched to a gene: 8. CDR3 sequence reads: CASSYLAGGTQETQYF. CDR3 nucleotides: TGTGCCAGCAGTTACTTGGCGGGGGGCACCCAAGAGACCCAGTACTTC.

This clonotype showed up many times. This sequence joins TRBV28 and TRBJ2-3, with D perhaps TRBD1 (6 bases). The ends were cut back, 4 bases at V and 2 bases at J, with 16 bases in the middle. CDR1 is MDHEN, CDR2 SYDVKM, per germline. CDR3 length: 16 amino acids. CDR3 sequence reads: CASSSRSGAPTDTQYF. Written as DNA, the CDR3 is TGTGCCAGCAGTTCACGGTCAGGGGCCCCCACAGATACGCAGTATTTT.

V and J are TRBV27 and TRBJ1-1; no definite D call. Deletions cut 3 bases from V and 4 bases from J, with 15 bases between. This CDR3 has 15 amino acids. CDR1 is MNHEY and CDR2 is SMNVEV in the germline V gene (reference sequence). CDR3 DNA: TGTGCCAGCAGTTTCCTGGGCGTGGTGGGCACTGAAGCTTTCTTT. Its protein product is CASSFLGVVGTEAFF.

This rearrangement joins TRBV6-2 or TRBV6-3 to TRBJ2-1; no clear D. Germline assignment: CDR1 MNHEY and CDR2 SVGEGT. This CDR3 comprises 19 residues. Between the trimmed V and J ends, which lost 2 bases and 2 bases, there was a span of 22 bases. In DNA, the CDR3 is TGTGCCAGCAGTTACAACCGACGAGGCCCCAGTCCAACCTACAATGAGCAGTTCTTC. Translated, it gives CASSYNRRGPSPTYNEQFF.

In this sample, this clonotype turned up many times. The genes are TRBV7-2 and TRBJ2-1, with TRBD2 matching over 12 bases. There are 15 residues in the CDR3. CDR1 and CDR2 from the germline V gene are SGHTA and FQGNSA. After removal of 7 bases from V and 8 bases from J, the junction contained 9 bases not matched to a gene. CDR3 loop: CASTLTSGGLDEQFF. Written as DNA, the CDR3 is TGTGCCAGCACCCTGACTAGCGGGGGTTTGGATGAGCAGTTCTTC. The full variable domain, its missing parts supplied by reference TRBV7-2 and TRBJ2-1, is GAGVSQSPSNKVTEKGKDVELRCDPISGHTALYWYRQSLGQGLEFLIYFQGNSAPDKSGLPSDRFSAERTGGSVSTLTIQRTQQEDSAVYLCASTLTSGGLDEQFFGPGTRLTVL.

This clonotype was observed a handful of times. This chain connects TRBV29-1 to TRBJ2-1, with 7 bases lining up with TRBD2. The CDR3 is made up of 12 amino acids. The germline V gene encodes CDR1 SQVTM and CDR2 ANQGSEA. The ends lost 2 bases at V and 7 bases at J; junction bases unmatched: 2. The CDR3 nucleotides are TGCAGCGTTGAAAAAGCGGGGAATGAGCAGTTCTTC. This encodes CSVEKAGNEQFF.